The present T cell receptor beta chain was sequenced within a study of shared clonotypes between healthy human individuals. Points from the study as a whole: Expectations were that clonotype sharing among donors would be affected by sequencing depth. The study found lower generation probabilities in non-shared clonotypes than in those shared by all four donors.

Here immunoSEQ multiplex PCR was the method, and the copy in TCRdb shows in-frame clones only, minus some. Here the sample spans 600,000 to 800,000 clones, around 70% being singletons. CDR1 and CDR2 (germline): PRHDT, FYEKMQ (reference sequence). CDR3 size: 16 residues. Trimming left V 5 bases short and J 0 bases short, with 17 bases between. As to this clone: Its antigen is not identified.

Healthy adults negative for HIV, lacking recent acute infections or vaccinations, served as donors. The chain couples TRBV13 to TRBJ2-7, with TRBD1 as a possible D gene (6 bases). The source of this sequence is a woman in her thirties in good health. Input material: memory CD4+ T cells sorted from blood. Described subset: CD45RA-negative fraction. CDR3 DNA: TGTGCCAGCAGCCTCATCACAGGGCGACGCTCCTACGAGCAGTACTTC. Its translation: CASSLITGRRSYEQYF. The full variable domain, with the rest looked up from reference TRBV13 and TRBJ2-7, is AAGVIQSPRHLIKEKRETATLKCYPIPRHDTVYWYQQGPGQDPQFLISFYEKMQSDKGSIPDRFSAQQFSDYHSELNMSSLELGDSALYFCASSLITGRRSYEQYFGPGTRLTVT.